Here is one T cell receptor (beta chain) with its context. Membership in each cohort depended on participant-reported clinical history. Cohort 3 donors counted as recovered after two negative PCRs, clearance, or resolved symptoms. V lost 3 bases to trimming and J lost 0 bases, with 3 bases between them. Looked up from germline, CDR1 is WSHSY and CDR2 is SAAADI. The CDR3 length is 13 residues. Assay: immunoSEQ multiplex PCR; the TCRdb copy retains only in-frame clones and omits some. Counted here are some 490,000 clones, about nine tenths occurring once; the ten biggest clones make up around 7.9%. The entry originates in a study of blood T cell repertoires in COVID-19.

Sequencing was carried out using PBMCs or T cells enriched from blood (not recorded which). J is TRBJ1-5 and V is TRBV10-2; D not certain. The receptor's source is a woman in her fifties or sixties who had recovered from COVID-19. CDR3 sequence: CASSDISNQPQHF. The CDR3, as DNA: TGCGCCAGCAGTGACATTAGCAATCAGCCCCAGCATTTT.